Each of the 28 T cell receptor beta chains below was sequenced from the same sample in a study of CD8 T cells in ankylosing spondylitis. TCRdb passed the 5' RACE reads through MiXCR, listing each CDR3 protein once. Here the sample spans 250,000 or so distinct CDR3 sequences, about a sixth being singletons. Sample: blood, either unsorted or a sorted T cell fraction (not recorded which). Receptors were obtained from a male donor with ankylosing spondylitis or in good health (not recorded which).

This clonotype appeared a few times. This chain links TRBV20-1 with TRBJ2-5, with TRBD2 matching 14 bases. This CDR3 has 19 residues. J lost 4 bases, V lost 2 bases, and 15 bases had no gene match. Germline assignment: CDR1 DFQATT and CDR2 SNEGSKA (reference sequence). The CDR3 DNA is TGCAGTGCTAGATCGGGACTAGCGGGAGACATTTGGTGGGGAGAGACCCAGTACTTC. It specifies CSARSGLAGDIWWGETQYF.

This clonotype was recorded many times. V is TRBV7-9 and J is TRBJ1-1; D uncertain. This CDR3 has 12 amino acids. From germline, CDR1 is SEHNR and CDR2 FQNEAQ (reference sequence). V was pared by 4 bases and J by 2 bases, with 5 bases between. The CDR3 here is CASSSTNTEAFF. Here the CDR3 DNA reads TGTGCCAGCAGCTCGACAAACACTGAAGCTTTCTTT.

This clonotype was counted only a few times. The V and J genes are TRBV15 and TRBJ2-1, with D unclear. The length of the CDR3 is 15 residues. V lost 1 base to trimming and J lost 7 bases, with 14 bases between them. The germline gives CDR1 LNHNV, CDR2 YYDKDF (reference sequence). The DNA of the CDR3 is TGTGCCACCAGCAGAGGCCTTGGTCTCGAGAATGAGCAGTTCTTC. As protein: CATSRGLGLENEQFF.

The chain employs TRBV5-4 and TRBJ1-4; possible D gene TRBD1, 5 bases. Trimming took off 4 bases at V and 5 bases at J, with 12 bases between the two ends. This CDR3 has 14 residues. Germline assignment: CDR1 SGHNT and CDR2 YYREEE (reference sequence). The CDR3 region is CASSPRQGNEKLFF. The CDR3 nucleotides read TGTGCCAGCAGCCCTCGCCAGGGAAATGAAAAACTGTTTTTT.

The chain combines TRBV28 with TRBJ2-5; 9 bases agree with TRBD1. With 3 bases clipped from V and 0 bases from J, the junction kept 5 bases outside the gene matches. The CDR3 runs to 16 residues. Germline CDR1 MDHEN, CDR2 SYDVKM. In DNA, the CDR3 is TGTGCCAGCAGTTTTGGGGACAGGGAGAACCAAGAGACCCAGTACTTC. It is translated as CASSFGDRENQETQYF. Variable domain in full (rest from reference TRBV28 and TRBJ2-5): DVKVTQSSRYLVKRTGEKVFLECVQDMDHENMFWYRQDPGLGLRLIYFSYDVKMKEKGDIPEGYSVSREKKERFSLILESASTNQTSMYLCASSFGDRENQETQYFGPGTRLLVL.

V usage is TRBV5-1 and J usage is TRBJ1-1, with 8 bases matching TRBD1. CDR3 size: 17 residues. Germline lookup yields CDR1 SGHRS and CDR2 YFSETQ. V lost 3 bases, J lost 5 bases, and 15 bases stayed unmatched. CDR3 sequence (DNA): TGCGCCAGCAGCTGGCGTTGGGACAGGAACGGGGAAACTGAAGCTTTCTTT. This translates into CASSWRWDRNGETEAFF.

The sample holds a few counts of this clonotype. J is TRBJ2-7 and V is TRBV4-1; a possible D gene is TRBD2 (7 bases). In germline, CDR1 is MGHRA, CDR2 YSYEKL. This CDR3 comprises 16 residues. V lost 3 bases and J lost 1, with 16 bases in between. CDR3 bases: TGCGCCAGCAGCCACAACTCGGGGGGCAGGTCCTACGAGCAGTACTTC. It yields the protein CASSHNSGGRSYEQYF.

This rearrangement joins TRBV2 to TRBJ2-7; a possible D gene is TRBD1 (6 bases). The CDR3 has 15 amino acids. The V end was cut by 4 bases, the J end by 6 bases, with 19 bases between. Looked up from germline, CDR1 is SNHLY and CDR2 is FYNNEI. The CDR3 spells CASSVFEPGESEQYF. CDR3 coding DNA: TGTGCCAGCAGTGTCTTCGAACCAGGGGAGAGCGAGCAGTACTTC. Looking up the rest from reference TRBV2 and TRBJ2-7 gives the full variable domain: EPEVTQTPSHQVTQMGQEVILRCVPISNHLYFYWYRQILGQKVEFLVSFYNNEISEKSEIFDDQFSVERPDGSNFTLKIRSTKLEDSAMYFCASSVFEPGESEQYFGPGTRLTVT.

This rearrangement joins TRBV7-3 to TRBJ2-1; D remains ambiguous. Trimming took 5 bases from V and 0 from J, leaving 11 bases between them. The CDR3 spans 15 residues. Germline lookup yields CDR1 SGHTA and CDR2 FQGTGA. The CDR3 sequence is CASSPQRNSYNEQFF. In nucleotides, the CDR3 is TGTGCCAGCAGCCCGCAAAGGAACTCCTACAATGAGCAGTTCTTC.

This clonotype was counted ten times or more. This rearrangement joins TRBV4-3 to TRBJ2-7; D remains unclear. Germline V CDR1 and CDR2: LGHNA, YSLEER. The CDR3 sequence is 15 residues long. Between the trimmed V and J ends, which lost 0 bases and 2 bases, there was a span of 11 bases. The CDR3 coding sequence is TGCGCCAGCAGCCAAGACTGGGAATTAGCCTACGAGCAGTACTTC. Translation gives CASSQDWELAYEQYF.

This clonotype was found a few times. V is TRBV9 and J is TRBJ1-2, with 8 positions matching TRBD1. J gave up 4 bases and V 4 bases, and 9 bases lay outside the gene matches. Germline V gives CDR1 SGDLS, CDR2 YYNGEE. The CDR3 sequence is 15 residues long. The CDR3 sequence: CASSSPDRGGYGYTF. As DNA, the CDR3 is TGTGCCAGCAGCTCACCCGACAGGGGCGGCTATGGCTACACCTTC.

This clonotype was observed a handful of times. The rearrangement links TRBV7-2 to TRBJ2-1; 7 bases align to TRBD1. Germline V gives CDR1 SGHTA, CDR2 FQGNSA. J gave up 4 bases and V 0 bases, and 0 bases lay outside the gene matches. The CDR3 runs to 14 residues. CDR3 in DNA: TGTGCCAGCAGCTTAGCGGGACAGTACAATGAGCAGTTCTTC. Protein product: CASSLAGQYNEQFF.

This clonotype has ten or more counts. V is TRBV11-1 and J is TRBJ2-7; TRBD1 matches at 8 bases. CDR3 length: 13 amino acids. V dropped 4 bases and J dropped 6; count of bases not matched to a gene: 5. Germline CDR1 is SGHAT and CDR2 is FQDESV (reference sequence). CDR3 protein: CASSWTGSVEQYF. Here the CDR3 DNA reads TGTGCCAGCAGCTGGACAGGGTCGGTCGAGCAGTACTTC.

The chain combines TRBV7-2 with TRBJ2-1; 8 nucleotides match TRBD2. V lost 1 base to trimming and J lost 10 bases; unmatched junction nucleotides: 12. The germline V gene encodes CDR1 SGHTA and CDR2 FQGNSA. CDR3 length: 16 residues. In DNA form, the CDR3 reads TGTGCCAGCAGCTTAGATGCGGGAGGCCCGGGGGGGGAGCAGTTCTTC. It codes for CASSLDAGGPGGEQFF.

Note on this clonotype: Sequence at one end of the junction differs from germline and may be a read error. CDR3 nucleotide sequence: TGCAGCGTTGTTCTTAGCGGACTTAACACCGGGGAGCAGTTTTTT. Residues: CSVVLSGLNTGEQFF. The rearrangement uses TRBV29-1 and TRBJ2-2; D may be TRBD2 (6 bases). Germline CDR1 and CDR2: SQVTM and ANQGSEA. The CDR3 is made up of 15 amino acids.

The chain couples TRBV20-1 to TRBJ2-7, with a tentative D call TRBD2 (6 bases). Trimming pared 6 bases from V and 3 bases from J, leaving 15 bases between. Per germline, CDR1 DFQATT and CDR2 SNEGSKA (reference sequence). The CDR3 has 13 amino acids. In nucleotides, the CDR3 is TGCAGTGCCTCACCAACTAGCAACTACGAGCAGTACTTC. Protein: CSASPTSNYEQYF.

This clonotype has only a few counts. This sequence joins TRBV29-1 and TRBJ2-2; 11 nucleotides align to TRBD2. The germline V gene has CDR1 SQVTM and CDR2 ANQGSEA. The CDR3 contains 12 residues. The junction had 9 bases not matched to a gene; V was cut back by 7 bases and J by 14 bases. CDR3 loop: CSARIAGGPLFF. CDR3 in DNA: TGCAGCGCTAGAATAGCGGGAGGGCCCCTGTTTTTT.

Ten or more counts support this clonotype. CDR3 sequence reads: CASRPLVGEEQYF. CDR3 bases: TGTGCCAGCAGGCCCTTAGTGGGAGAAGAGCAGTACTTC. This rearrangement joins TRBV12-3 or TRBV12-4 to TRBJ2-7, with a possible D match to TRBD2 (5 bases). V gave up 6 bases and J gave up 7 bases, with 16 bases separating them. The CDR3 has 13 residues.

The gene calls are TRBV27 and TRBJ2-7, with TRBD2 matching over 8 bases. The length of the CDR3 is 15 residues. V trimming: 11 bases; J trimming: 0 bases; junction bases outside the gene matches: 12. Germline V gene data show CDR1 as MNHEY and CDR2 as SMNVEV (reference sequence). This CDR3 is CAARSTSGSSYEQYF. CDR3 bases: TGTGCCGCCCGGTCCACTAGCGGAAGCTCCTACGAGCAGTACTTC.

Only a few counts were recorded for this clonotype. The CDR3, as DNA: TGTGCCACCAGCCCTCAAACCGGGACAGGGAACGACGTCCTGACTTTC. Amino acid sequence: CATSPQTGTGNDVLTF. The chain recombines TRBV15 with TRBJ2-6, with TRBD1 matching over 9 bases. The CDR3 contains 16 residues. After removal of 5 bases from V and 11 bases from J, the junction contained 13 bases not matched to a gene. CDR1 and CDR2 (germline): LNHNV, YYDKDF (reference sequence).

About this clonotype itself: Compared with germline, one end of the junction differs, possibly owing to a read error. J is TRBJ2-1 and V is TRBV7-2; tentative D call: TRBD2 (5 bases). This CDR3 has 13 amino acids. Germline V gives CDR1 SGHTA, CDR2 FQGNSA. CDR3 sequence reads: CASSIALANEQFF. The DNA of the CDR3 is TGTGCCAGCAGCATAGCTCTAGCCAATGAGCAGTTCTTC.

This clonotype was seen a few times. The chain links TRBV27 to TRBJ2-7; unclear D gene. The CDR3 extends over 13 amino acids. With 2 bases removed from V and 5 bases from J, the gap between germline ends came to 10 bases. The germline V gene encodes CDR1 MNHEY and CDR2 SMNVEV (reference sequence). The CDR3 region has the DNA TGTGCCAGCAGTTTAGCCAGGTTCCACGAGCAGTACTTC. Amino acids: CASSLARFHEQYF.

This clonotype was detected a few times. V usage is TRBV10-3 and J usage is TRBJ2-7, with 11 nucleotides matching TRBD2. The CDR3 sequence is 15 residues long. From germline, CDR1 is ENHRY and CDR2 SYGVKD. J lost 4 bases, V lost 0 bases, and 2 bases had no gene match. Written as DNA, the CDR3 is TGTGCCATCAGTGAGTCGCGACTAGCGGGATACGAGCAGTACTTC. Its protein is CAISESRLAGYEQYF.

This clonotype was counted ten times or more. The chain combines TRBV24-1 with TRBJ2-1; 11 bases align to TRBD2. Germline-derived CDR1 and CDR2 are KGHDR and SFDVKD. The length of the CDR3 is 16 residues. V was clipped by 4 bases and J by 5 bases; unmatched bases: 6. For the CDR3, the DNA is TGTGCCACCAGTGAACCCGGACTAGCGGGTAACAATGAGCAGTTCTTC. This translates into CATSEPGLAGNNEQFF.

The V call is TRBV19, the J call TRBJ1-1; 7 bases line up with TRBD1. The CDR3 has 17 residues. The trim removed 6 bases at V and 5 bases at J, leaving 18 bases unmatched. Germline loops: CDR1 LNHDA, CDR2 SQIVND (reference sequence). CDR3 protein: CASRKSGQAIVRTEAFF. CDR3 in DNA: TGTGCCAGTAGAAAATCAGGACAGGCCATCGTGAGGACTGAAGCTTTCTTT.

This clonotype was detected a few times. The chain recombines TRBV27 with TRBJ2-5; D gene ambiguous. CDR1 is MNHEY, CDR2 SMNVEV, per germline (reference sequence). There are 13 residues in the CDR3. The germline V and J ends were trimmed by 11 bases and 5 bases, with 18 bases remaining between them. CDR3 bases: TGTGCCTCCTCCGGACGGTCCCTGGAGACCCAGTACTTC. Translation: CASSGRSLETQYF.

This clonotype came up many times. CDR3: CASSLGQPNEKLFF. As DNA, the CDR3 is TGTGCCAGCAGCTTGGGGCAGCCTAATGAAAAACTGTTTTTT. V and J are TRBV7-9 and TRBJ1-4, with D possibly TRBD1 on 5 matching bases. Looked up from germline, CDR1 is SEHNR and CDR2 is FQNEAQ (reference sequence). This CDR3 comprises 14 residues. The ends were cut back, 3 bases at V and 3 bases at J, with 8 bases in the middle.

This clonotype appeared a few times. V gene TRBV27 combines with J gene TRBJ2-7; 8 nucleotides agree with TRBD1. The CDR3 has 15 amino acids. V shed 0 bases and J 6 bases; nucleotides not matched to a gene: 7. The germline CDR1 and CDR2 sequences are MNHEY and SMNVEV (reference sequence). The CDR3 loop reads CASSLSRTGLLEQYF. The CDR3 DNA follows: TGTGCCAGCAGTTTATCGAGGACAGGGCTTCTCGAGCAGTACTTC.